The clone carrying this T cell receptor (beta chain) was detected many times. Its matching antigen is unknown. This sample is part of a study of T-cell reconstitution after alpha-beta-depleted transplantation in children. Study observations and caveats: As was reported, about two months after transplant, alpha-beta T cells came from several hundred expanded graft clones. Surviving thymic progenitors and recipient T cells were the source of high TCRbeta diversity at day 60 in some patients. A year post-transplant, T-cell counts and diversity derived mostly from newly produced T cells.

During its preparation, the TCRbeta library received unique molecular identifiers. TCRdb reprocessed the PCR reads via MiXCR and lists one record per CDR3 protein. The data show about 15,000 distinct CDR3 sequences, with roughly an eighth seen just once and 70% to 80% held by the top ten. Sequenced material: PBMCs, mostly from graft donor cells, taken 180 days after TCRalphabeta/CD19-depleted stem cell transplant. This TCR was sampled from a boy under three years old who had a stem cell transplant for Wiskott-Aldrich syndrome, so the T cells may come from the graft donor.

CDR3 sequence: CAWSVAHGAFF. The CDR3 bases are TGTGCCTGGAGTGTAGCCCACGGAGCTTTCTTT. The chain joins TRBV30 to TRBJ1-1; the D is unclear. Germline assignment: CDR1 GTSNPN and CDR2 SVGIG (reference sequence). Trimming stripped 0 bases from V and 10 bases from J, with 9 bases between. The CDR3 spans 11 residues.